This passage covers 5 T cell receptor beta chains from one sample sequenced in a study of OX40 agonist ivuxolimab in advanced cancers. Clones were read by immunoSEQ multiplex PCR, and TCRdb kept only the in-frame ones, dropping some. The sample gives fewer than 85,000 clones, around 86% of which show up once; around 6.5% is in the top ten. Sequenced material: CD4+ or CD8+ T cells sorted from blood, taken in a trial of the OX40 agonist ivuxolimab. The source is an adult with an advanced solid tumor such as melanoma, head and neck, liver or kidney cancer.

The chain links TRBV4-2 to TRBJ2-4; TRBD2 matches at 14 bases. The CDR3 consists of 21 residues. The germline gives CDR1 LGHNA, CDR2 YNFKEQ. After removal of 2 bases from V and 0 bases from J, the junction contained 12 bases not matched to a gene. CDR3 sequence: CASSQLKGTSGGLLAKNIQYF. CDR3 nucleotides: TGTGCCAGCAGCCAACTAAAAGGGACTAGCGGGGGACTGCTAGCCAAAAACATTCAGTACTTC.

In its sample, this clone was seen a few times. The rearrangement joins TRBV5-1 to TRBJ2-7; D is unclear. The CDR3 has 11 residues. V shed 0 bases and J shed 6 bases, with 4 bases lying between them. Germline CDR1 and CDR2: SGHRS and YFSETQ. The CDR3 sequence is CASSLDSEQYF. CDR3 in DNA: TGCGCCAGCAGCTTGGACTCCGAGCAGTACTTC.

The J gene is TRBJ1-5, the V gene TRBV28, with TRBD1 matching 7 bases. Germline V gene lookup returns CDR1 MDHEN and CDR2 SYDVKM. The CDR3 runs to 14 residues. Germline trimming cut 5 bases from V and 5 bases from J; bases unmatched to any gene: 6. Here the CDR3 DNA reads TGTGCCAGCAGTCGCGGACAGGTCTATCAGCCCCAGCATTTT. Its protein product is CASSRGQVYQPQHF.

This clone has a handful of counts. The genes are TRBV14 and TRBJ2-5, with a possible D match to TRBD2 (6 bases). Germline V gene sequence: CDR1 SGHDN, CDR2 FVKESK. The CDR3 has 15 residues. V was cut by 5 bases and J by 3 bases, with 16 bases left in between. The CDR3 here is CASSLRGLMKETQYF. In nucleotides, the CDR3 is TGTGCCAGCAGCTTGCGGGGACTGATGAAAGAGACCCAGTACTTC.

The chain has TRBV28 and TRBJ2-5; 9 bases agree with TRBD1. This CDR3 comprises 15 residues. Germline V gene lookup returns CDR1 MDHEN and CDR2 SYDVKM. V lost 4 bases, J lost 5 bases, and 8 bases stayed unmatched. The CDR3, as DNA: TGTGCCAGCAGTTCCCGGGACAGGGTTTTGGAGACCCAGTACTTC. Residues: CASSSRDRVLETQYF.